This TCR beta chain was obtained from a study of blood T cell repertoires in COVID-19. Background on the study: Sources were T cells, B-cell-depleted T cells, or PBMCs; the material itself was cDNA or gDNA.

Some clones are missing from TCRdb's copy, which holds only in-frame ones; the method was immunoSEQ multiplex PCR. This sample has around 290,000 clones; about nine tenths occur once, and the top ten carry about 2.2%. During active infection, Seattle patients enrolled and were then monitored through disease. This CDR3 region has 12 residues. V lost 10 bases and J lost 4, with 13 bases in between. The germline CDR1 and CDR2 sequences are ENHRY and SYGVKD. The sequence derives from a young woman with COVID-19, enrolled during active disease. Sequencing was carried out using peripheral blood. This chain joins TRBV10-3 and TRBJ1-1; D gene ambiguous. The CDR3 here is CANGARSTEAFF. As DNA, the CDR3 is TGTGCCAACGGCGCGCGGTCCACTGAAGCTTTCTTT.